This T cell receptor beta chain came from a study of tumor and adjacent non-tumor tissue in lung cancer. Regarding this clonotype: A read error may account for a junction end that differs from germline.

A modified ARM-PCR protocol with three rounds of nested PCR amplified TCRbeta. MiXCR, run by TCRdb on the multiplex PCR reads, gives a single entry per CDR3 protein. The sample contains around 80,000 distinct CDR3 sequences, 76% of which appear only once. This sample's RNA came from whole unsorted tissue. This non-tumor lung sample came from over 3 cm beyond the tumor edge. The sequencing input was distant non-tumor lung tissue. The receptor's source is a man aged 70-80 years with non-small cell lung cancer.

The CDR3, as DNA: TGCGTCAGCAGTCAAGGTGGGGAAGCTTTCTTT. As protein: CVSSQGGEAFF. V gene TRBV4-1 combines with J gene TRBJ1-1, with D uncertain. CDR1 and CDR2 (germline): MGHRA, YSYEKL. The CDR3 has 11 residues.